The T cell receptor beta chain under discussion was sequenced for a study of blood T cell repertoires in COVID-19. Looking at the study overall: The United States, Italy and Spain provided the acute and convalescent COVID-19 samples. PBMCs, B-cell-depleted T cells, or T cells provided the cDNA or gDNA that made up the material.

The ends were cut back, 6 bases at V and 0 bases at J, with 12 bases in the middle. The CDR3 runs to 14 residues. The V gene's germline CDR1 is MNHNS and CDR2 SASEGT. Data came from immunoSEQ multiplex PCR; TCRdb stores just in-frame clones and leaves some out. The sample holds tens of thousands of clones, 89% seen once. The clonotype comes from a woman between 65 and 79 years old with acute or convalescent COVID-19. The specimen sequenced was peripheral blood. This sequence joins TRBV6-1 and TRBJ2-7; D is uncertain. For the CDR3, the DNA is TGTGCCAGCAGCCTTCCAAGGAGCTCCTACGAGCAGTACTTC. Protein product: CASSLPRSSYEQYF.